The 9 T cell receptor beta chains in this list originate from one sample, sequenced in a study of early T cells in non-severe SARS-CoV-2 infection. TCRdb fed the 5' RACE reads into MiXCR, producing one record per CDR3 protein. Here the sample spans 60,000 or so distinct CDR3 sequences, around 13% being singletons. The sequencing here drew on whole blood, taken at baseline. The receptor set was obtained from an adult who was a healthcare worker with PCR-confirmed SARS-CoV-2 infection or an uninfected control (not recorded which).

The chain employs TRBV29-1 and TRBJ1-1; D gene uncertain. Germline lookup yields CDR1 SQVTM and CDR2 ANQGSEA. V gave up 8 bases and J gave up 7 bases, with 14 bases separating them. The CDR3 consists of 11 residues. CDR3 coding DNA: TGCAGCTTAAGACTCGGGGTTGAAGCTTTCTTT. It yields the protein CSLRLGVEAFF.

This chain joins TRBV29-1 and TRBJ2-1; D unresolved. The CDR3 is 13 residues long. V lost 1 base and J 9 bases, leaving 13 bases between the germline ends. Germline CDR1 reads SQVTM; CDR2 reads ANQGSEA. The CDR3 reads CSVEGLSWGEQFF. The CDR3 DNA sequence: TGCAGCGTTGAAGGCCTGTCTTGGGGTGAGCAGTTCTTC.

This clonotype has a handful of counts. The rearrangement joins TRBV20-1 to TRBJ2-7, with 9 bases aligning to TRBD1. The CDR3 has 13 amino acids. The V gene's germline CDR1 is DFQATT and CDR2 SNEGSKA (reference sequence). J lost 5 bases, V lost 5 bases, and 7 bases had no gene match. This CDR3 is CSAEGQGAHEQYF. The CDR3 DNA sequence: TGCAGTGCTGAGGGACAGGGAGCCCACGAGCAGTACTTC.

The chain uses TRBV7-2 and TRBJ2-2; TRBD1 aligns across 9 bases. The CDR3 covers 16 residues. The junction had 4 bases not matched to a gene; V was cut back by 1 base and J by 4 bases. Germline V gives CDR1 SGHTA, CDR2 FQGNSA. Here the CDR3 DNA reads TGTGCCAGCAGCTTAGATGGGGACAGGGCCACCGGGGAGCTGTTTTTT. Amino acids: CASSLDGDRATGELFF.

This clonotype was counted between two and nine times. The CDR3 loop is CASSRDLAGVYNEQFF. CDR3 sequence (DNA): TGTGCCAGCAGCCGGGACCTAGCGGGGGTTTACAATGAGCAGTTCTTC. This chain connects TRBV3-1 to TRBJ2-1; 10 bases are shared with TRBD2. This CDR3 is 16 amino acids long. The germline V gene has CDR1 LGHDT and CDR2 YNNKEL (reference sequence). The trim removed 4 bases at V and 4 bases at J, leaving 7 bases unmatched.

This clonotype was seen a few times. Here the CDR3 reads CSAGQLPLAKNIQYF. The CDR3 DNA sequence: TGCAGTGCTGGGCAGCTCCCGCTAGCCAAAAACATTCAGTACTTC. This chain uses TRBV20-1 with TRBJ2-4, with D hard to call. The CDR3 totals 15 residues. Germline loops: CDR1 DFQATT, CDR2 SNEGSKA (reference sequence). Trimming shortened V by 5 bases and J by 0 bases, and 14 bases separated the two germline ends.

CDR3 in DNA: TGTGCCAGCAGCCTGGGACAGGGACTCGGCGAGACCCAGTACTTC. Protein sequence: CASSLGQGLGETQYF. This sequence joins TRBV7-9 and TRBJ2-5, with 9 bases lining up with TRBD1. Germline CDR1 reads SEHNR; CDR2 reads FQNEAQ (reference sequence). Germline trimming cut 5 bases from V and 5 bases from J; bases unmatched to any gene: 9. This CDR3 has 15 residues.

The V and J genes are TRBV28 and TRBJ2-1; D may be TRBD1 (6 bases). The length of the CDR3 is 13 residues. Germline CDR1 and CDR2: MDHEN and SYDVKM. Trimming pared 10 bases from V and 7 bases from J, leaving 17 bases between. CDR3 bases: TGTGCCACCAAGAGGGGGATGGTGAATGAGCAGTTCTTC. Its translation: CATKRGMVNEQFF.

This clonotype was found many times. V usage is TRBV4-3 and J usage is TRBJ2-1; a weak D match, TRBD2 (5 bases). CDR1 and CDR2 (germline): LGHNA, YSLEER. Trimming took off 1 base at V and 5 bases at J, with 12 bases between the two ends. The CDR3 extends over 15 amino acids. CDR3 coding DNA: TGCGCCAGCAGCCAAGTGCTGGCGGGCAACAATGAGCAGTTCTTC. Its protein is CASSQVLAGNNEQFF.